This entry lists 23 T cell receptor beta chains sequenced from one sample in a study of blood T cell repertoires in COVID-19. Sequencing used immunoSEQ multiplex PCR; TCRdb keeps in-frame clones, though not all of them. Counted here are 210,000 or so clones, approximately 80% occurring once; the ten biggest clones make up about 4.5%. Material: PBMCs or T cells enriched from blood (not recorded which). The source of these receptors is a young man with acute COVID-19.

The gene calls are TRBV27 and TRBJ1-6; D perhaps matches TRBD1 (5 bases). From germline, CDR1 is MNHEY and CDR2 SMNVEV (reference sequence). This CDR3 contains 15 residues. Trimming cost V 6 bases and J 10 bases, with 19 bases left between them. Here the CDR3 DNA reads TGTGCCAGCAGCTCCGGGAGGGCAGGGTACTCACCCCTCCACTTT. Protein: CASSSGRAGYSPLHF.

The chain's CDR3 is CASAEDGQGQEQYF. The CDR3 bases are TGTGCTAGTGCCGAGGACGGGCAGGGGCAAGAGCAGTACTTC. The chain links TRBV12-5 to TRBJ2-7; weak D call: TRBD1 (6 bases). V was clipped by 7 bases and J by 7 bases, with 20 bases between them. This CDR3 has 14 residues. Germline-derived CDR1 and CDR2 are LGHNT and FRNRAP.

V gene TRBV7-7 combines with J gene TRBJ2-7; 8 bases line up with TRBD1. The CDR3 length is 14 residues. V lost 3 bases, J lost 3 bases, and 4 bases stayed unmatched. Germline CDR1 and CDR2: SSHAT and FNYEAQ (reference sequence). The chain's CDR3 is CASSFGQGGYEQYF. In nucleotides, the CDR3 is TGTGCCAGCAGCTTCGGACAGGGAGGCTACGAGCAGTACTTC. Full variable domain (remainder filled in from reference TRBV7-7 and TRBJ2-7): GAGVSQSPRYKVTKRGQDVTLRCDPISSHATLYWYQQALGQGPEFLTYFNYEAQPDKSGLPSDRFSAERPEGSISTLTIQRTEQRDSAMYRCASSFGQGGYEQYFGPGTRLTVT.

J is TRBJ1-1 and V is TRBV18; tentative D call: TRBD1 (6 bases). Trimming took 5 bases from V and 1 from J, leaving 11 bases between them. This CDR3 is 14 amino acids long. The germline V gene encodes CDR1 KGHSH and CDR2 LQKENI. The CDR3 sequence is CASSSARGNTEAFF. CDR3 nucleotides: TGTGCCAGCTCAAGCGCCAGGGGGAACACTGAAGCTTTCTTT. Drawing the rest from reference TRBV18 and TRBJ1-1, the complete variable domain is NAGVMQNPRHLVRRRGQEARLRCSPMKGHSHVYWYRQLPEEGLKFMVYLQKENIIDESGMPKERFSAEFPKEGPSILRIQQVVRGDSAAYFCASSSARGNTEAFFGQGTRLTVV.

This clone was seen a single time. This chain joins TRBV18 and TRBJ1-4; D is undetermined. The V gene's germline CDR1 is KGHSH and CDR2 LQKENI. Trimming removed 0 bases from V and 4 bases from J, with 9 bases in between. This CDR3 comprises 15 residues. The CDR3: CASSPPNRVNEKLFF. CDR3 bases: TGTGCCAGCTCACCACCGAACAGAGTTAATGAAAAACTGTTTTTT.

The V call is TRBV5-6, the J call TRBJ1-4; TRBD1 might be the D (5 bases). The CDR3 covers 15 residues. Trimming left V 3 bases short and J 4 bases short, with 13 bases between. Germline CDR1 reads SGHDT; CDR2 reads YYEEEE. The CDR3 coding sequence is TGTGCCAGCAGCTGGGGCGGCGGAATTAATGAAAAACTGTTTTTT. It translates to CASSWGGGINEKLFF.

The chain carries TRBV7-9 and TRBJ1-3; D not resolved. CDR1 SEHNR and CDR2 FQNEAQ come from the germline V gene (reference sequence). V gave up 7 bases and J gave up 2 bases, with 6 bases separating them. The CDR3 has 12 residues. The CDR3, as DNA: TGTGCCAGCAAGCTGGCTGGAAACACCATATATTTT. Encoded protein: CASKLAGNTIYF.

This clone was observed a single time. The chain combines TRBV19 with TRBJ1-5; D is unresolved. V was pared by 7 bases and J by 4 bases, with 20 bases between. There are 16 residues in the CDR3. Germline lookup yields CDR1 LNHDA and CDR2 SQIVND (reference sequence). Written as DNA, the CDR3 is TGTGCCAGTAACACACCCATGTCCGCGGGGAATCAGCCCCAGCATTTT. Translating gives CASNTPMSAGNQPQHF.

The chain has TRBV9 and TRBJ2-2; 7 nucleotides align to TRBD2. Germline V CDR1 and CDR2: SGDLS, YYNGEE. CDR3 length equals 14 residues. V was pared by 1 base and J by 6 bases, with 3 bases of the junction left unmatched. The CDR3 is CASSVQGGPGELFF. The CDR3 DNA reads as TGTGCCAGCAGCGTACAGGGAGGGCCCGGGGAGCTGTTTTTT.

The J gene is TRBJ1-1, the V gene TRBV10-1, with D unresolved. Germline V gene lookup returns CDR1 WNHNN and CDR2 SYGVQD (reference sequence). The CDR3 has 12 residues. The V end lost 9 bases, the J end lost 3 bases, and 11 bases lay between the germline ends. CDR3 bases: TGCGCCAGGGGCGGGCGGGACACTGAAGCTTTCTTT. Amino acid sequence: CARGGRDTEAFF.

The V and J genes are TRBV30 and TRBJ2-7, with 9 bases fitting TRBD1. The CDR3 covers 13 residues. The ends lost 4 bases at V and 3 bases at J; junction bases unmatched: 4. Germline assignment: CDR1 GTSNPN and CDR2 SVGIG (reference sequence). CDR3 bases: TGTGCCTGGACTAGGACAGGGGTCTACGAGCAGTACTTC. Translation: CAWTRTGVYEQYF.

This sequence joins TRBV20-1 and TRBJ1-4, with a possible D match to TRBD1 (6 bases). The germline V and J ends were trimmed by 3 bases and 0 bases, with 11 bases remaining between them. Germline CDR1 is DFQATT and CDR2 is SNEGSKA (reference sequence). The CDR3 totals 15 residues. The CDR3 is CSASLDSATNEKLFF. The CDR3 DNA sequence: TGCAGTGCTAGTTTGGACAGTGCAACTAATGAAAAACTGTTTTTT.

This sequence joins TRBV29-1 and TRBJ1-1; tentatively, D is TRBD1 (6 bases). The CDR3 consists of 15 residues. V gave up 4 bases and J gave up 3 bases, with 18 bases separating them. Germline V gene sequence: CDR1 SQVTM, CDR2 ANQGSEA. CDR3 in amino acids: CSVARDNFPDTEAFF. The CDR3 nucleotides are TGCAGCGTTGCTAGGGACAACTTCCCGGACACTGAAGCTTTCTTT. Drawing the rest from reference TRBV29-1 and TRBJ1-1, the complete variable domain is SAVISQKPSRDICQRGTSLTIQCQVDSQVTMMFWYRQQPGQSLTLIATANQGSEATYESGFVIDKFPISRPNLTFSTLTVSNMSPEDSSIYLCSVARDNFPDTEAFFGQGTRLTVV.

In this sample, this clone turned up once. This chain connects TRBV7-9 to TRBJ2-5; D is ambiguous. Between the trimmed V and J ends, which lost 2 bases and 4 bases, there was a span of 5 bases. Per germline, CDR1 SEHNR and CDR2 FQNEAQ (reference sequence). CDR3 length equals 12 residues. DNA for the CDR3: TGTGCCAGCAGCTTAACATCAGAGACCCAGTACTTC. This sequence encodes CASSLTSETQYF. Together with reference TRBV7-9 and TRBJ2-5, the CDR3 gives the full variable domain: DTGVSQNPRHKITKRGQNVTFRCDPISEHNRLYWYRQTLGQGPEFLTYFQNEAQLEKSRLLSDRFSAERPKGSFSTLEIQRTEQGDSAMYLCASSLTSETQYFGPGTRLLVL.

The V and J genes are TRBV11-2 and TRBJ2-1; TRBD2 agrees at 9 bases. Trimming took 4 bases from V and 10 from J; bases not matched to a gene: 8. From germline, CDR1 is SGHAT and CDR2 FQNNGV. This CDR3 has 14 amino acids. The CDR3 DNA follows: TGTGCCAGCAGCTCGCTAGCGGGGTCGCGCGAGCAGTTCTTC. Translated, it gives CASSSLAGSREQFF.

This clone was found a few times. V gene TRBV2 combines with J gene TRBJ1-3; tentatively, D is TRBD1 (6 bases). With 7 bases removed from V and 1 base from J, the gap between germline ends came to 14 bases. Germline lookup yields CDR1 SNHLY and CDR2 FYNNEI. CDR3 length equals 15 residues. The CDR3 spells CASIPDRISGNTIYF. CDR3 DNA: TGTGCCAGCATTCCAGACAGGATTTCTGGAAACACCATATATTTT.

The genes are TRBV7-9 and TRBJ2-7; tentatively, D is TRBD1 (5 bases). CDR3 length: 16 residues. The V end lost 3 bases, the J end lost 6 bases, and 21 bases lay between the germline ends. Germline assignment: CDR1 SEHNR and CDR2 FQNEAQ (reference sequence). In DNA, the CDR3 is TGTGCCAGCAGCTTGGCTCTCGCCCACCAGGGCCCCGAGCAGTACTTC. This gives the protein CASSLALAHQGPEQYF. Filled out from reference TRBV7-9 and TRBJ2-7, the complete variable domain reads DTGVSQNPRHKITKRGQNVTFRCDPISEHNRLYWYRQTLGQGPEFLTYFQNEAQLEKSRLLSDRFSAERPKGSFSTLEIQRTEQGDSAMYLCASSLALAHQGPEQYFGPGTRLTVT.

This chain links TRBV3-1 (or the pseudogene TRBV3-2) with TRBJ1-2; TRBD1 matches 8 bases. Per germline, CDR1 LGHDT and CDR2 YNNKEL (reference sequence). The V and J ends lost 1 base and 5 bases, in that order; junction bases with no gene match: 6. This CDR3 is built from 15 residues. CDR3 in amino acids: CASSQAGTGAYGYTF. CDR3 sequence (DNA): TGTGCCAGCAGCCAAGCCGGGACAGGCGCATATGGCTACACCTTC.

This rearrangement joins TRBV9 to TRBJ2-2; no reliable D call. This CDR3 is 14 amino acids long. V lost 0 bases and J 9 bases, leaving 12 bases between the germline ends. Per the germline V gene, CDR1 is SGDLS and CDR2 is YYNGEE. CDR3 region: CASSVAGESRELFF. CDR3 nucleotide sequence: TGTGCCAGCAGCGTAGCCGGAGAGTCCAGGGAGCTGTTTTTT.

The chain couples TRBV12-3 or TRBV12-4 to TRBJ2-7, with 7 bases matching TRBD1. J was trimmed by 3 bases and V by 7 bases; bases with no gene match: 3. The CDR3 is made up of 12 amino acids. The CDR3 DNA follows: TGTGCCAGCAAAGGGGGCGTCTACGAGCAGTACTTC. It translates to CASKGGVYEQYF.

The chain carries TRBV6-1 and TRBJ1-1; tentative D call: TRBD1 (6 bases). This CDR3 has 14 amino acids. Germline CDR1 MNHNS, CDR2 SASEGT. Trimming stripped 3 bases from V and 8 bases from J, with 16 bases between. The CDR3, as DNA: TGTGCCAGCAGTGAGCAGGGGAATCTTGGGGAAGCTTTCTTT. Its protein product is CASSEQGNLGEAFF.

The rearrangement joins TRBV4-1 to TRBJ1-3; D perhaps matches TRBD1 (6 bases). The V gene's germline CDR1 is MGHRA and CDR2 YSYEKL. V was trimmed by 0 bases and J by 0 bases, leaving 12 bases between them. The CDR3 runs 17 residues. The CDR3 loop reads CASSQETGTFSGNTIYF. CDR3 nucleotides: TGCGCCAGCAGCCAAGAAACAGGGACCTTCTCTGGAAACACCATATATTTT.

This chain connects TRBV9 to TRBJ2-1; 12 bases fit TRBD2. Germline V gives CDR1 SGDLS, CDR2 YYNGEE. J gave up 5 bases and V 0 bases, and 6 bases lay outside the gene matches. The CDR3 totals 17 residues. The CDR3 sequence: CASSVALRLAGDNEQFF. CDR3 DNA sequence: TGTGCCAGCAGCGTAGCCCTCCGACTAGCGGGGGACAATGAGCAGTTCTTC.